The clone carrying this TCR beta chain was detected only a few times. The ends lost 5 bases at V and 6 bases at J; junction bases unmatched: 1. Germline V lookup: CDR1 DFQATT, CDR2 SNEGSKA (reference sequence). The CDR3 has 14 amino acids. TCRdb re-called the RT-PCR reads through MiXCR, storing one row per CDR3 protein. The sample holds more than 600,000 distinct CDR3 sequences, 13% to 15% seen once. The chain is built from TRBV20-1 and TRBJ2-1; 16 bases match TRBD2. The receptor comes from a female donor in good health, serving as a healthy control. Sequences were obtained from memory CD4+ T cells from blood. The DNA for the CDR3 is TGCAGTGCTGGGACTAGCGGGAGGGCCAATGAGCAGTTCTTC. Encoded protein: CSAGTSGRANEQFF.